These 15 T cell receptor beta chains originate from one sample sequenced in a study of technical replicates of blood from a few donors. Some clones are missing from TCRdb's copy, which holds only in-frame ones; the method was immunoSEQ multiplex PCR. The sample records roughly 60,000 clones, roughly 89% being singletons. The sequenced sample was PBMCs. All receptors derive from a human donor in good health. Some clones in this sample may be carry-over from other donors' samples.

The chain joins TRBV4-3 to TRBJ2-3; 8 bases agree with TRBD2. The CDR3 has 16 amino acids. Germline loops: CDR1 LGHNA, CDR2 YSLEER. V trimming: 2 bases; J trimming: 3 bases; junction bases outside the gene matches: 7. The chain's CDR3 is CASSQNPGLGTDTQYF. As DNA, the CDR3 is TGCGCCAGCAGCCAAAACCCGGGACTAGGAACAGATACGCAGTATTTT.

This chain connects TRBV19 to TRBJ2-7; weak D call: TRBD1 (6 bases). Germline V gene data show CDR1 as LNHDA and CDR2 as SQIVND (reference sequence). The ends were cut back, 1 base at V and 5 bases at J, with 12 bases in the middle. The CDR3 loop spans 14 amino acids. DNA for the CDR3: TGTGCCAGTAGTATAGGGACAGCATCCCACGAGCAGTACTTC. Amino acid sequence: CASSIGTASHEQYF.

V and J are TRBV4-1 and TRBJ1-1; D gene uncertain. CDR3 size: 17 residues. Per the germline V gene, CDR1 is MGHRA and CDR2 is YSYEKL. V lost 0 bases and J lost 0, with 14 bases in between. CDR3 in amino acids: CASSQEILTAMNTEAFF. For the CDR3, the DNA is TGCGCCAGCAGCCAAGAAATTCTCACCGCTATGAACACTGAAGCTTTCTTT.

In its sample, this clone is medium-sized. The rearrangement joins TRBV2 to TRBJ1-1, with 9 nucleotides matching TRBD1. The J segment lost 6 bases and the V segment lost 5 bases, leaving 4 bases of the junction unmatched. From germline, CDR1 is SNHLY and CDR2 FYNNEI. This CDR3 comprises 13 residues. CDR3 nucleotide sequence: TGTGCCAGCAGTAGGGGACAGGGACCTGAAGCTTTCTTT. Translation: CASSRGQGPEAFF. Full variable domain (outside the CDR3, taken from reference TRBV2 and TRBJ1-1): EPEVTQTPSHQVTQMGQEVILRCVPISNHLYFYWYRQILGQKVEFLVSFYNNEISEKSEIFDDQFSVERPDGSNFTLKIRSTKLEDSAMYFCASSRGQGPEAFFGQGTRLTVV.

The rearrangement uses TRBV5-4 and TRBJ1-1, with 9 bases identical to TRBD1. This CDR3 contains 14 residues. CDR1 is SGHNT, CDR2 YYREEE, per germline (reference sequence). V shed 1 base, J shed 6 bases, and the junction held 4 bases outside the gene matches. The CDR3 loop reads CASSLTGGLAEAFF. The CDR3 DNA sequence: TGTGCCAGCAGCTTGACAGGGGGCCTCGCTGAAGCTTTCTTT.

This clone occurred a few times. The V and J genes are TRBV10-3 and TRBJ2-7; 10 bases agree with TRBD1. CDR1 is ENHRY, CDR2 SYGVKD, per germline. Trimming took 10 bases from V and 1 from J; bases not matched to a gene: 4. This CDR3 region has 13 residues. CDR3 sequence reads: CASRDRGSYEQYF. The CDR3 DNA reads TGTGCCAGCCGGGACAGGGGTTCCTACGAGCAGTACTTC.

This clone was seen more than once but under ten times. The V and J genes are TRBV6-1 and TRBJ2-1, with 9 positions matching TRBD2. The V gene end was trimmed by 7 bases and the J gene end by 8 bases; junction bases not matched to a gene: 9. The CDR3 has 14 residues. CDR1 is MNHNS and CDR2 is SASEGT in the germline V gene. Here the CDR3 DNA reads TGTGCCAGCACCTTGGGGCGGGAGGGTTATGAGCAGTTCTTC. Encoded protein: CASTLGREGYEQFF.

The chain links TRBV6-5 to TRBJ1-1; D is unresolved. V lost 4 bases and J lost 0, with 9 bases in between. The CDR3 has 14 amino acids. Per the germline V gene, CDR1 is MNHEY and CDR2 is SVGAGI. The CDR3 here is CASSLTDMNTEAFF. Here the CDR3 DNA reads TGTGCCAGCAGTTTAACTGACATGAACACTGAAGCTTTCTTT.

This chain connects TRBV27 to TRBJ2-7; a weak D match, TRBD1 (6 bases). Trimming pared 4 bases from V and 3 bases from J, leaving 13 bases between. CDR3 size: 14 residues. Germline V CDR1 and CDR2: MNHEY, SMNVEV (reference sequence). This CDR3 is CASSSTDSLYEQYF. CDR3 DNA: TGTGCCAGCAGTTCCACGGACAGTCTCTACGAGCAGTACTTC.

The chain recombines TRBV9 with TRBJ1-5; D may be TRBD1 (6 bases). The V end was cut by 3 bases, the J end by 2 bases, with 9 bases between. There are 14 residues in the CDR3. Germline loops: CDR1 SGDLS, CDR2 YYNGEE. As DNA, the CDR3 is TGTGCCAGCAGCGACAGGGACGGCAATCAGCCCCAGCATTTT. Its translation: CASSDRDGNQPQHF.

This sequence joins TRBV18 and TRBJ1-4; maybe TRBD1 (5 bases). In germline, CDR1 is KGHSH, CDR2 LQKENI. The CDR3 consists of 15 residues. V gave up 3 bases and J gave up 3 bases, with 11 bases separating them. This CDR3 reads CASSPQGGANEKLFF. The DNA of the CDR3 is TGTGCCAGCTCACCTCAGGGAGGAGCTAATGAAAAACTGTTTTTT.

V is TRBV4-1 and J is TRBJ1-1; D gene unclear. V was clipped by 5 bases and J by 0 bases, with 19 bases between them. Germline CDR1 reads MGHRA; CDR2 reads YSYEKL. CDR3 length: 17 residues. The CDR3 DNA is TGCGCCAGCAGCAAGGCGGATTTCGGATTTGTGAACACTGAAGCTTTCTTT. Translated, it gives CASSKADFGFVNTEAFF.

The gene calls are TRBV9 and TRBJ1-1; 9 nucleotides match TRBD1. Germline CDR1 reads SGDLS; CDR2 reads YYNGEE. The junction had 2 bases not matched to a gene; V was cut back by 3 bases and J by 5 bases. The CDR3 is made up of 13 amino acids. The CDR3 coding sequence is TGTGCCAGCAGCGCGGGGACAGGGACTGAAGCTTTCTTT. It translates to CASSAGTGTEAFF.

V gene TRBV6-5 combines with J gene TRBJ1-2; possible D gene TRBD1, 6 bases. The V end was cut by 6 bases, the J end by 4 bases, with 15 bases between. Germline CDR1 and CDR2: MNHEY and SVGAGI. This CDR3 region has 14 residues. CDR3 in amino acids: CASSIQGQTYGYTF. The DNA for the CDR3 is TGTGCCAGCAGCATCCAAGGACAGACCTATGGCTACACCTTC.

The chain joins TRBV11-3 to TRBJ1-1; D unclear. The CDR3 is 12 amino acids. Germline CDR1 and CDR2: SGHNT and YENEEA. The V and J ends lost 5 bases and 3 bases respectively, with 7 bases between them. The chain's CDR3 is CASSGPDTEAFF. In DNA, the CDR3 is TGTGCCAGCAGCGGGCCAGACACTGAAGCTTTCTTT.